This T cell receptor (beta chain) was identified in a study of T cell clonality in common variable immunodeficiency. Study-wide findings and caveats: Fewer deletions and N-nucleotide insertions were reportedly seen in common variable immunodeficiency TCR beta sequences. TCRbeta clonality was increased in CVID versus healthy controls.

This table comes from immunoSEQ multiplex PCR, and its TCRdb copy is limited to in-frame clones, with some not included. The sample shows tens of thousands of clones, none of them appearing just once. About this clone itself: Antigen unknown. The sequence runs out 3 residues before the end of the CDR3; the remainder is reconstructed from the germline J gene.

The CVID group had over 12 females and approximately 30 males, mean age around 40. Trimming removed 5 bases from V and 2 bases from J, with 12 bases in between. The CDR3 runs 14 residues. The germline gives CDR1 LNHDA, CDR2 SQIVND (reference sequence). V and J are TRBV19 and TRBJ2-5; D not certain. The sequenced sample consisted of peripheral blood mononuclear cells. This receptor was identified in a human donor with common variable immunodeficiency. Partial CDR3 DNA: TGTGCCAGTAGTGCCTACCCTATACAAGAGACC. Translation: CASSAYPIQET. The complete CDR3 sequence is CASSAYPIQETQYF.